These 11 T cell receptor beta chains share one sample of origin, sequenced in a study of shared clonotypes between healthy human individuals. The data were produced by immunoSEQ multiplex PCR, yet TCRdb's version contains in-frame clones alone and is incomplete. The table lists some 1,100,000 clones, approximately 80% of them singletons, with approximately 0.5% in the top ten. The source material was memory CD4+ T cells from PBMCs. The sample's subset: CD45RA-negative fraction. These receptors were taken from a man younger than 30 in good health. Some clones in this sample may be carry-over from other donors' samples.

The V and J genes are TRBV11-2 and TRBJ2-7; D is possibly TRBD1 (6 bases). Germline values: CDR1 SGHAT, CDR2 FQNNGV. The CDR3 is made up of 15 amino acids. With 5 bases removed from V and 4 bases from J, the gap between germline ends came to 18 bases. CDR3 sequence: CASSPLWTASYEQYF. The CDR3 nucleotides are TGTGCCAGCAGCCCACTGTGGACAGCCTCTTACGAGCAGTACTTC.

This rearrangement joins TRBV19 to TRBJ1-2; D possibly corresponds to TRBD1 (6 bases). There are 19 residues in the CDR3. Trimming stripped 6 bases from V and 3 bases from J, with 29 bases between. Germline-derived CDR1 and CDR2 are LNHDA and SQIVND (reference sequence). The CDR3 loop is CASSKELRGSAGFDYGYTF. Here the CDR3 DNA reads TGTGCCAGTAGCAAGGAACTCAGGGGTTCGGCGGGTTTTGACTATGGCTACACCTTC.

V is TRBV28 and J is TRBJ1-3; a possible D gene is TRBD1 (5 bases). Germline V gives CDR1 MDHEN, CDR2 SYDVKM. Deletions cut 7 bases from V and 4 bases from J, with 17 bases between. The CDR3 is 15 amino acids. As DNA, the CDR3 is TGTGCCAGCAATTCCGTCCAGGGTTTAGGAAACACCATATATTTT. It is translated as CASNSVQGLGNTIYF.

This chain links TRBV28 with TRBJ1-5; tentatively, D is TRBD1 (6 bases). The CDR3 is 14 residues long. V was shortened by 6 bases and J by 9 bases, with 18 bases between the two germline ends. The V gene's germline CDR1 is MDHEN and CDR2 SYDVKM. The CDR3 DNA follows: TGTGCCAGCAGGGAGACGGACAGCTTGCGGCCCCAGCATTTT. Translating it yields CASRETDSLRPQHF.

The rearrangement joins TRBV11-2 to TRBJ1-5; TRBD1 aligns across 10 bases. V shed 5 bases and J 6 bases; nucleotides not matched to a gene: 4. CDR1 is SGHAT, CDR2 FQNNGV, per germline. CDR3 length: 14 amino acids. This chain's CDR3 is CASSQTGGGQPQHF. The CDR3 DNA is TGTGCCAGCAGCCAGACAGGGGGCGGTCAGCCCCAGCATTTT.

The CDR3 bases are TGCGCCAGCAGTGACACGGCTGGAAACACCATATATTTT. Protein: CASSDTAGNTIYF. This chain links TRBV10-2 with TRBJ1-3; D not resolved. CDR1 WSHSY and CDR2 SAAADI come from the germline V gene. The CDR3 consists of 13 residues. The germline V and J ends were trimmed by 3 bases and 2 bases, with 5 bases remaining between them.

This clone was seen a few times. This chain's CDR3 is CASSHGTGTGATGELFF. CDR3 nucleotides: TGTGCCAGCAGCCACGGAACCGGGACAGGGGCCACCGGGGAGCTGTTTTTT. The rearrangement uses TRBV4-2 and TRBJ2-2, with 10 bases matching TRBD1. The CDR3 has 17 residues. The J segment lost 4 bases and the V segment lost 3 bases, leaving 8 bases of the junction unmatched. Germline values: CDR1 LGHNA, CDR2 YNFKEQ.

Of note for this clone: The same CDR3 also results from other DNA sequences found in this sample. V usage is TRBV9 and J usage is TRBJ2-3, with 10 bases that match TRBD2. V lost 2 bases, J lost 1 base, and 7 bases stayed unmatched. The length of the CDR3 is 17 residues. Germline CDR1 and CDR2: SGDLS and YYNGEE. The CDR3 reads CASSVGLAGGGTDTQYF. The CDR3, as DNA: TGTGCCAGCAGCGTGGGGTTAGCGGGAGGCGGCACAGATACGCAGTATTTT.

The CDR3 DNA reads as TGTGCCAGCAGTAAAGGGACAAGATCATCAGGGGAGCTGTTTTTT. It specifies CASSKGTRSSGELFF. The V call is TRBV28, the J call TRBJ2-2, with D maybe TRBD1 (6 bases). From germline, CDR1 is MDHEN and CDR2 SYDVKM. This CDR3 comprises 15 residues. Trimming cost V 5 bases and J 8 bases, with 18 bases left between them.

The chain recombines TRBV6-1 with TRBJ1-3; the D gene is possibly TRBD1 (6 bases). V was clipped by 2 bases and J by 7 bases, with 9 bases between them. This CDR3 comprises 13 residues. The V gene's germline CDR1 is MNHNS and CDR2 SASEGT. CDR3 bases: TGTGCCAGCAGTGAACTACAGGGCAACACCATATATTTT. As protein: CASSELQGNTIYF.

This chain joins TRBV6-5 and TRBJ2-2; perhaps TRBD2 as D (6 bases). Germline V lookup: CDR1 MNHEY, CDR2 SVGAGI. The V end lost 8 bases, the J end lost 6 bases, and 19 bases lay between the germline ends. There are 15 residues in the CDR3. The CDR3 spells CASGIRFGEAGELFF. The CDR3 DNA sequence: TGTGCCAGCGGAATTAGGTTCGGGGAGGCCGGGGAGCTGTTTTTT.